This entry lists 8 T cell receptor beta chains sequenced from one sample in a study of cytotoxic CD8 clonotypes in ibrutinib-treated CLL. Assay: immunoSEQ multiplex PCR; the TCRdb copy retains only in-frame clones and omits some. In the table there are almost 250,000 clones, under 75% of which are singletons. Sequencing was performed on PBMCs, taken after 24 months of ibrutinib treatment. These receptors were taken from a human donor with chronic lymphocytic leukemia.

This clone was counted a few times. V usage is TRBV27 and J usage is TRBJ2-3; no definite D call. Deletions cut 7 bases from V and 5 bases from J, with 7 bases between. The CDR3 is 11 residues long. Germline V gene sequence: CDR1 MNHEY, CDR2 SMNVEV (reference sequence). The CDR3 DNA reads as TGTGCCAGCACCCTCGGAGATACGCAGTATTTT. Residues: CASTLGDTQYF.

A few counts support this clone. V is TRBV6-1 and J is TRBJ2-1; D uncertain. The germline V and J ends were trimmed by 4 bases and 11 bases, with 3 bases remaining between them. Germline loops: CDR1 MNHNS, CDR2 SASEGT. This CDR3 has 9 residues. CDR3 residues: CASSAQQFF. CDR3 DNA: TGTGCCAGCAGTGCACAGCAGTTCTTC.

The V call is TRBV6-5, the J call TRBJ1-5; D not certain. Germline values: CDR1 MNHEY, CDR2 SVGAGI. V lost 10 bases and J 7 bases, leaving 20 bases between the germline ends. The CDR3 is 14 amino acids. The CDR3 DNA follows: TGTGCCACACCTTCTTCGTCTGATGGCCAGCCCCAGCATTTT. It codes for CATPSSSDGQPQHF.

This chain connects TRBV6-5 to TRBJ1-2; D is perhaps TRBD1 (6 bases). Trimming cost V 2 bases and J 3 bases, with 10 bases left between them. CDR1 is MNHEY and CDR2 is SVGAGI in the germline V gene. The CDR3 loop spans 14 amino acids. Here the CDR3 reads CASSYKGEYYGYTF. The CDR3 region has the DNA TGTGCCAGCAGTTACAAGGGGGAGTACTATGGCTACACCTTC.

This clone was detected a few times. This chain joins TRBV27 and TRBJ2-7; tentatively, D is TRBD1 (6 bases). The V end lost 8 bases, the J end lost 2 bases, and 16 bases lay between the germline ends. Germline CDR1 and CDR2: MNHEY and SMNVEV (reference sequence). The CDR3 length is 14 residues. CDR3 in DNA: TGTGCCAGCGGCTTGAGAGGGGGAACCTACGAGCAGTACTTC. Translated, it gives CASGLRGGTYEQYF.

There are a few counts of this clone. The chain employs TRBV7-9 and TRBJ1-2; D is uncertain. CDR1 and CDR2 from the germline V gene are SEHNR and FQNEAQ (reference sequence). The CDR3 is 15 residues long. Trimming cost V 1 base and J 6 bases, with 15 bases left between them. The CDR3 nucleotides read TGTGCCAGCAGCTTAGGAGATACGGCTTTCAATGGCTACACCTTC. Amino acids: CASSLGDTAFNGYTF.

The V call is TRBV27, the J call TRBJ2-6, with D tentatively TRBD1 or TRBD2 (6 bases each). Germline-derived CDR1 and CDR2 are MNHEY and SMNVEV (reference sequence). Trimming took 6 bases from V and 8 from J, leaving 20 bases between them. This CDR3 region has 16 residues. CDR3 residues: CASRNRVGGWTNVLTF. The CDR3 bases are TGTGCCAGCAGAAACAGGGTTGGAGGGTGGACCAACGTCCTGACTTTC. Together with reference TRBV27 and TRBJ2-6, the CDR3 gives the full variable domain: EAQVTQNPRYLITVTGKKLTVTCSQNMNHEYMSWYRQDPGLGLRQIYYSMNVEVTDKGDVPEGYKVSRKEKRNFPLILESPSPNQTSLYFCASRNRVGGWTNVLTFGAGSRLTVL.

This clone was detected once. The chain recombines TRBV6-6 with TRBJ1-2, with a weak D call TRBD1 (5 bases). This CDR3 spans 13 amino acids. The germline gives CDR1 MNHNY, CDR2 SVGAGI (reference sequence). Between the trimmed V and J ends, which lost 5 bases and 4 bases, there was a span of 11 bases. The CDR3 region is CASSNFDSYGYTF. As DNA, the CDR3 is TGTGCCAGCAGTAACTTCGACAGCTATGGCTACACCTTC.